The 27 T cell receptor beta chains below all came from one sample that was sequenced in a study of blood T cell repertoires in COVID-19. Clones were sequenced by immunoSEQ multiplex PCR, and TCRdb holds only the in-frame ones, with some missing. Among about 160,000 clones listed, about four fifths were seen once. The source material was peripheral blood. The source of these receptors is a man in his late teens or twenties with active or convalescent COVID-19.

This chain joins TRBV20-1 and TRBJ2-1; D uncertain. Germline CDR1 DFQATT, CDR2 SNEGSKA (reference sequence). V was clipped by 7 bases and J by 0 bases, with 4 bases between them. The CDR3 consists of 11 residues. The CDR3 region has the DNA TGCAGTGTGAGCTCCTACAATGAGCAGTTCTTC. Its translation is CSVSSYNEQFF.

The sample holds one count of this clone. The J gene is TRBJ2-7, the V gene TRBV14; D not certain. Germline V lookup: CDR1 SGHDN, CDR2 FVKESK. CDR3 length: 16 residues. V gave up 4 bases and J gave up 3 bases, with 19 bases separating them. CDR3: CASSPLGVTSIYEQYF. Here the CDR3 DNA reads TGTGCCAGCAGCCCCCTAGGTGTGACGAGTATCTACGAGCAGTACTTC.

This clone occurred a few times. The rearrangement uses TRBV29-1 and TRBJ2-1, with D tentatively TRBD1 (6 bases). This CDR3 is built from 14 residues. V shed 5 bases and J shed 0 bases, with 11 bases lying between them. Germline V gene data show CDR1 as SQVTM and CDR2 as ANQGSEA. This CDR3 is CSVCTGSSYNEQFF. CDR3 coding DNA: TGCAGCGTTTGTACAGGGAGCTCCTACAATGAGCAGTTCTTC.

The genes are TRBV6-5 and TRBJ2-7; 9 bases line up with TRBD2. The CDR3 has 16 amino acids. Germline values: CDR1 MNHEY, CDR2 SVGAGI. Trimming took 2 bases from V and 7 from J; bases not matched to a gene: 12. CDR3 sequence reads: CASSYGSTSGASEQYF. The DNA of the CDR3 is TGTGCCAGCAGTTACGGTTCGACTAGCGGAGCCTCTGAGCAGTACTTC.

The chain links TRBV19 to TRBJ1-5, with D tentatively TRBD1 (6 bases). The germline V gene has CDR1 LNHDA and CDR2 SQIVND (reference sequence). V was cut by 6 bases and J by 0 bases, with 12 bases left in between. This CDR3 has 15 residues. For the CDR3, the DNA is TGTGCCAGTAGACAGGACAGAGCTAGCAATCAGCCCCAGCATTTT. Translated, it gives CASRQDRASNQPQHF.

The V gene is TRBV5-1, the J gene TRBJ1-4; 11 positions agree with TRBD1. The germline gives CDR1 SGHRS, CDR2 YFSETQ. The CDR3 sequence is 15 residues long. V lost 5 bases, J lost 7 bases, and 7 bases stayed unmatched. This chain's CDR3 is CASRDRGLGIEKLFF. As DNA, the CDR3 is TGCGCCAGCAGGGACAGGGGGCTTGGAATTGAAAAACTGTTTTTT.

J is TRBJ2-1 and V is TRBV19, with a possible D match to TRBD2 (6 bases). CDR3 size: 16 residues. The V gene lost 4 bases and the J gene lost 0 bases, with 13 bases spanning the gap. Germline V gene data show CDR1 as LNHDA and CDR2 as SQIVND (reference sequence). CDR3 residues: CASSNWDSSSYNEQFF. CDR3 DNA sequence: TGTGCCAGTAGTAATTGGGACTCAAGCTCCTACAATGAGCAGTTCTTC.

This clone was seen a few times. The rearrangement links TRBV4-1 to TRBJ2-1; TRBD2 aligns across 9 bases. The germline CDR1 and CDR2 sequences are MGHRA and YSYEKL. With 4 bases clipped from V and 4 bases from J, the junction kept 8 bases outside the gene matches. This CDR3 contains 16 residues. CDR3 loop: CASSRLSGGFYNEQFF. CDR3 in DNA: TGCGCCAGCAGCCGCCTTAGCGGGGGTTTTTACAATGAGCAGTTCTTC.

This rearrangement joins TRBV5-1 to TRBJ2-2; 9 nucleotides match TRBD1. CDR1 SGHRS and CDR2 YFSETQ come from the germline V gene. The CDR3 covers 16 residues. The V and J ends lost 3 bases and 2 bases, in that order; junction bases with no gene match: 5. CDR3 DNA: TGCGCCAGCAGCTCTGGACAGGGGCCAAACACCGGGGAGCTGTTTTTT. It translates to CASSSGQGPNTGELFF.

V is TRBV6-6 and J is TRBJ2-3; the D gene is possibly TRBD2 (8 bases). Trimming removed 5 bases at V and 0 bases at J, with 18 bases between. The CDR3 extends over 17 amino acids. The germline CDR1 and CDR2 sequences are MNHNY and SVGAGI (reference sequence). Here the CDR3 reads CASSQTGASGSTDTQYF. The CDR3 DNA follows: TGTGCCAGCAGTCAAACAGGGGCTAGCGGGAGCACAGATACGCAGTATTTT.

About this clone: One junction end disagrees with the germline gene, perhaps due to a read error. The rearrangement links TRBV11-3 to TRBJ2-2; no clear D gene. This CDR3 spans 11 amino acids. The germline V gene has CDR1 SGHNT and CDR2 YENEEA. CDR3 residues: CASTKSGELFF. The CDR3 nucleotides read TGTGCGAGCACTAAGTCCGGGGAGCTGTTTTTT.

This clone has a handful of counts. In nucleotides, the CDR3 is TGTGCCAGCAGTGATTACACCACCTACAATGAGCAGTTCTTC. Amino acids: CASSDYTTYNEQFF. The chain joins TRBV2 to TRBJ2-1, with no clear D. This CDR3 region has 14 residues. Germline V lookup: CDR1 SNHLY, CDR2 FYNNEI. Trimming stripped 3 bases from V and 2 bases from J, with 8 bases between.

The V call is TRBV4-2, the J call TRBJ2-3, with 12 positions matching TRBD2. J was trimmed by 3 bases and V by 1 base; bases with no gene match: 5. Looked up from germline, CDR1 is LGHNA and CDR2 is YNFKEQ. The CDR3 is made up of 17 amino acids. This chain's CDR3 is CASSQGQTSGRTDTQYF. Here the CDR3 DNA reads TGTGCCAGCAGCCAAGGCCAGACTAGCGGGAGAACAGATACGCAGTATTTT.

This chain connects TRBV21-1 to TRBJ1-5; TRBD1 was called by the table and not checked on the DNA. TRBV21-1 is tagged as a pseudogene. CDR3 length equals 14 residues. The CDR3 is CASTPDREGQPQHF. The CDR3 bases are TGTGCCAGCACCCCGGACAGGGAAGGTCAGCCCCAGCATTTT.

The chain combines TRBV14 with TRBJ2-5; no firm D call. CDR3 size: 14 residues. Trimming removed 1 base at V and 5 bases at J, with 11 bases between. CDR1 is SGHDN, CDR2 FVKESK, per germline. The CDR3 loop is CASSQVYGSETQYF. Written as DNA, the CDR3 is TGTGCCAGCAGCCAAGTGTACGGTTCGGAGACCCAGTACTTC.

This clone is judged medium-sized. This chain joins TRBV5-4 and TRBJ2-1, with TRBD2 matching 12 bases. CDR3 length: 16 residues. Germline loops: CDR1 SGHNT, CDR2 YYREEE (reference sequence). J lost 4 bases, V lost 2 bases, and 4 bases had no gene match. CDR3 residues: CASSFGLAGLYNEQFF. CDR3 nucleotide sequence: TGTGCCAGCAGCTTCGGACTAGCGGGACTTTACAATGAGCAGTTCTTC.

The chain links TRBV5-1 to TRBJ1-1; maybe TRBD1 (6 bases). The V end lost 4 bases, the J end lost 7 bases, and 20 bases lay between the germline ends. This CDR3 contains 15 residues. Germline assignment: CDR1 SGHRS and CDR2 YFSETQ. The CDR3: CASSTGQFGAVEAFF. CDR3 nucleotide sequence: TGCGCCAGCAGCACCGGACAGTTTGGGGCGGTTGAAGCTTTCTTT.

The J gene is TRBJ2-1, the V gene TRBV27; the D gene is possibly TRBD1 (5 bases). Germline CDR1 reads MNHEY; CDR2 reads SMNVEV (reference sequence). The CDR3 runs 13 residues. The V end was cut by 3 bases, the J end by 4 bases, with 7 bases between. The CDR3: CASSFSGYNEQFF. The CDR3 nucleotides read TGTGCCAGCAGTTTTTCAGGGTACAATGAGCAGTTCTTC.

The chain recombines TRBV11-2 with TRBJ1-4; 10 bases are shared with TRBD1. The CDR3 runs 16 residues. V gave up 1 base and J gave up 6 bases; unmatched junction bases: 5. Germline V gene lookup returns CDR1 SGHAT and CDR2 FQNNGV. The CDR3 DNA reads as TGTGCCAGCAGCTTAGTGAGGGGGACAGGGGATGAAAAACTGTTTTTT. As protein: CASSLVRGTGDEKLFF.

The chain uses TRBV18 and TRBJ2-1; D uncertain. With 2 bases removed from V and 0 bases from J, the gap between germline ends came to 17 bases. The CDR3 length is 18 residues. Germline V gene sequence: CDR1 KGHSH, CDR2 LQKENI. The CDR3 is CASSPELIRTASYNEQFF. In DNA form, the CDR3 reads TGTGCCAGCTCACCAGAATTAATCAGAACAGCCTCCTACAATGAGCAGTTCTTC.

The rearrangement uses TRBV5-6 and TRBJ1-3, with D maybe TRBD1 (5 bases). Germline V CDR1 and CDR2: SGHDT, YYEEEE. CDR3 length equals 16 residues. The V end was cut by 4 bases, the J end by 1 base, with 15 bases between. The CDR3 here is CASSPFPRASGNTIYF. The DNA for the CDR3 is TGTGCCAGCAGCCCCTTCCCCAGGGCGTCTGGAAACACCATATATTTT.

The rearrangement joins TRBV6-6 to TRBJ1-5; D may be TRBD1 (6 bases). CDR1 is MNHNY and CDR2 is SVGAGI in the germline V gene (reference sequence). The CDR3 length is 16 residues. V gave up 1 base and J gave up 0 bases, with 10 bases separating them. The chain's CDR3 is CASSYYGQISNQPQHF. In nucleotides, the CDR3 is TGTGCCAGCAGTTACTACGGACAGATTAGCAATCAGCCCCAGCATTTT.

The rearrangement uses TRBV5-6 and TRBJ1-4; TRBD1 aligns across 7 bases. V lost 4 bases to trimming and J lost 2 bases; unmatched junction nucleotides: 11. Looked up from germline, CDR1 is SGHDT and CDR2 is YYEEEE. The CDR3 runs 17 residues. The CDR3 sequence: CASSHGLGGHTNEKLFF. The DNA for the CDR3 is TGTGCCAGCAGCCACGGGCTAGGGGGCCATACTAATGAAAAACTGTTTTTT. Drawing the rest from reference TRBV5-6 and TRBJ1-4, the complete variable domain is DAGVTQSPTHLIKTRGQQVTLRCSPKSGHDTVSWYQQALGQGPQFIFQYYEEEERQRGNFPDRFSGHQFPNYSSELNVNALLLGDSALYLCASSHGLGGHTNEKLFFGSGTQLSVL.

The gene calls are TRBV6-4 and TRBJ2-5, with TRBD2 matching over 9 bases. The trim removed 11 bases at V and 3 bases at J, leaving 28 bases unmatched. Germline CDR1 MRHNA, CDR2 SNTAGT. This CDR3 is 20 amino acids long. The CDR3 loop reads CARGAAGGNQPLLGEETQYF. CDR3 DNA: TGTGCCCGGGGGGCAGCGGGGGGAAACCAGCCTCTATTGGGAGAAGAGACCCAGTACTTC.

The J gene is TRBJ1-2, the V gene TRBV18; D gene unclear. CDR3 size: 15 residues. The ends were cut back, 9 bases at V and 7 bases at J, with 24 bases in the middle. Germline CDR1 and CDR2: KGHSH and LQKENI. The CDR3 loop reads CASTVSPTETRGYTF. The CDR3 bases are TGTGCCAGTACAGTGTCCCCAACAGAAACTCGTGGCTACACCTTC.

This clone was seen many times. The chain employs TRBV6-5 and TRBJ2-7, with 10 bases matching TRBD1. Germline-derived CDR1 and CDR2 are MNHEY and SVGAGI. The CDR3 contains 14 residues. Germline trimming cut 6 bases from V and 1 base from J; bases unmatched to any gene: 3. The CDR3 sequence is CASSGTGVSYEQYF. In DNA, the CDR3 is TGTGCCAGCAGCGGGACAGGGGTATCCTACGAGCAGTACTTC.

V usage is TRBV19 and J usage is TRBJ1-4; 8 bases fit TRBD1. Germline lookup yields CDR1 LNHDA and CDR2 SQIVND (reference sequence). V lost 7 bases and J lost 6; bases outside the gene matches: 4. CDR3 length: 13 amino acids. The CDR3 reads CASKRQGYEKLFF. The DNA for the CDR3 is TGTGCCAGTAAAAGACAGGGGTATGAAAAACTGTTTTTT.